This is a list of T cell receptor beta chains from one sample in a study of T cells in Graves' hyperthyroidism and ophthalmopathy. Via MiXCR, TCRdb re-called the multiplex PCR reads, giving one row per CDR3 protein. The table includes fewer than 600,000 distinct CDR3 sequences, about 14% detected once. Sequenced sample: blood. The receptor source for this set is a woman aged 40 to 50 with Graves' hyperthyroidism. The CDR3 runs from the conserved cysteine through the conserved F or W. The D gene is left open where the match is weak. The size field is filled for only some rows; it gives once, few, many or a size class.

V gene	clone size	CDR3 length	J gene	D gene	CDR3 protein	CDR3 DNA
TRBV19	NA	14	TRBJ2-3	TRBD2	CASSIKRETDTQYF	TGTGCCAGTAGTATCAAGCGGGAGACAGATACGCAGTATTTT
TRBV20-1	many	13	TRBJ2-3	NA	CSASSAQTDTQYF	TGCAGTGCTAGTAGCGCGCAAACAGATACGCAGTATTTT
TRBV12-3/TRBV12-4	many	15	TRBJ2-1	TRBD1	CASSFLQGAGNEQFF	TGTGCCAGCAGTTTTTTACAGGGGGCCGGTAATGAGCAGTTCTTC
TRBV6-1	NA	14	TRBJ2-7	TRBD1	CASSLQGQGYEQYF	TGTGCCAGCAGTCTTCAGGGACAGGGTTACGAGCAGTACTTC
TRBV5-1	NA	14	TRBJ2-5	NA	CASSLGGTGETQYF	TGCGCCAGCAGCTTGGGAGGTACCGGGGAGACCCAGTACTTC
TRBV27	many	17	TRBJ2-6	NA	CASSSGTGSSGANVLTF	TGTGCCAGCAGTTCCGGGACTGGAAGCTCTGGGGCCAACGTCCTGACTTTC
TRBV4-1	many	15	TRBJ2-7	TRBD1	CASSQAWDRAYEQYF	TGCGCCAGCAGCCAGGCCTGGGACAGGGCCTACGAGCAGTACTTC
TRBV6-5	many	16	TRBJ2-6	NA	CASSYSPFGGANVLTF	TGTGCCAGCAGTTACTCACCGTTCGGTGGGGCCAACGTCCTGACTTTC
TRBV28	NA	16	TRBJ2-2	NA	CASSFGGSAVTGELFF	TGTGCCAGCAGTTTCGGGGGTTCAGCTGTCACCGGGGAGCTGTTTTTT
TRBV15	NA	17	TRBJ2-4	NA	CATSRATGTAGENIQYF	TGTGCCACCAGCAGGGCAACAGGGACAGCGGGGGAAAACATTCAGTACTTC
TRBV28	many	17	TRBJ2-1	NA	CASSSRDTTSTYNEQFF	TGTGCCAGCAGTTCCCGGGACACGACTAGTACCTACAATGAGCAGTTCTTC
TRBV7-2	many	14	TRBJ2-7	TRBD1	CASSIGTGGHEQYF	TGTGCCAGCAGCATTGGGACAGGGGGCCACGAGCAGTACTTC
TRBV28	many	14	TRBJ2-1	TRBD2	CASSLRLAGDPQFF	TGTGCCAGCAGTCTCAGACTAGCGGGAGACCCGCAGTTCTTC
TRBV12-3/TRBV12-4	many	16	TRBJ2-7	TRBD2	CASSRTSGSRTYEQYF	TGTGCCAGCAGTAGGACTAGCGGGAGTCGAACCTACGAGCAGTACTTC
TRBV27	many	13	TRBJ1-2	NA	CASSSGGSYGYTF	TGTGCCAGCAGTTCGGGGGGAAGCTATGGCTACACCTTC
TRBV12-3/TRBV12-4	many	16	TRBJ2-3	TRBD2	CASSYQLAGRTDTQYF	TGTGCCAGCAGTTACCAACTAGCGGGAAGAACAGATACGCAGTATTTT
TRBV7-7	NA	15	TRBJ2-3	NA	CASSRSLTLTDTQYF	TGTGCTAGCAGCCGGAGTCTTACCCTCACAGATACGCAGTATTTT